Sequencing of this TCR beta chain was carried out in a study of OX40 agonist ivuxolimab in advanced cancers. About the study: Ivuxolimab was administered intravenously to patients at 0.01 to 10 mg/kg every 2 weeks.

Germline assignment: CDR1 SEHNR and CDR2 FQNEAQ (reference sequence). The CDR3 covers 19 residues. Trimming stripped 4 bases from V and 0 bases from J, with 24 bases between. Only in-frame clones appear in the TCRdb table, and some are missing; sequencing was by immunoSEQ multiplex PCR. The table has around 100,000 clones, 85% to 95% seen once; the top ten hold about 0.49%. With regard to this clone: No antigen is known for it.

General study points: The work left the antigen specificity of expanded peripheral T cells undetermined.

Sampling of blood occurred at baseline, cycle 4 day 1, and cycle 7 day 1. Sequencing used CD4+ or CD8+ T cells sorted from blood, obtained in a trial of the OX40 agonist ivuxolimab. The rearrangement joins TRBV7-9 to TRBJ2-5, with D possibly being TRBD1 (6 bases). The sequence derives from an adult with an advanced solid tumor such as melanoma, head and neck, liver or kidney cancer. CDR3 amino acids: CASSSGITRDRSNQETQYF. Written as DNA, the CDR3 is TGTGCCAGCAGCTCCGGAATCACCAGAGACAGGAGCAACCAAGAGACCCAGTACTTC.